The rows below give T cell receptor beta chains drawn from one sample of a study of T cell clonotyping in hematopoietic cell transplantation. The method was immunoSEQ multiplex PCR; TCRdb's version includes in-frame clones alone and lacks a portion of them. The table records 40,000 to 45,000 clones, roughly 92% of them present only once. Input material: peripheral blood mononuclear cells. The receptors stem from a woman aged 45-65 years in good health. Some clones in this sample may be carry-over from other donors' samples. Each CDR3 is given with its conserved first and last residue. A D gene is named only where the DNA matches it firmly.

j_call v_call d_call cdr3_aa
TRBJ1-1 TRBV4-3 . CASSQDGGFEAFF
TRBJ1-2 TRBV18 . CASSPLLPDSGNYGYTF
TRBJ1-3 TRBV10-3 . CASTGMSGNTIYF
TRBJ2-7 TRBV4-1 TRBD1 CASSQVGQGWNEQYF
TRBJ2-7 TRBV5-1 . CASSLEGSGVDEQYF
TRBJ1-2 TRBV10-3 TRBD1 CAISESDRGFYGYTF
TRBJ1-2 TRBV27 TRBD1 CASSSTGGDGYTF
TRBJ2-5 TRBV5-4 . CASSTVQETQYF
TRBJ1-4 TRBV5-4 . CASSLEPGFNEKLFF
TRBJ2-7 TRBV19 TRBD2 CASSIVAGESAEQYF
TRBJ2-5 TRBV7-8 . CASSSLGVRSKETQYF
TRBJ2-1 TRBV5-1 . CASSVREPYNEQFF
TRBJ1-1 TRBV12-5 TRBD1 CASGLKDDRVSEGNTEAFF
TRBJ2-7 TRBV5-1 TRBD1 CASSTGTADSYEQYF
TRBJ2-7 TRBV7-8 . CASSPRLSYEQYF
TRBJ2-5 TRBV2 TRBD1 CASSLFGSGGLGETQYF
TRBJ2-1 TRBV29-1 . CSVERQNHNEQFF
TRBJ2-7 TRBV11-2 . CASSPWKGKQHYEQYF
TRBJ1-2 TRBV19 TRBD1 CASSNGQGVGYTF
TRBJ1-5 TRBV7-9 TRBD1 CASSPDDRGSNQPQHF
TRBJ1-5 TRBV19 . CASTDGTVLNQPQHF
TRBJ2-2 TRBV19 . CASSRPQVDTGELFF
TRBJ2-3 TRBV29-1 TRBD2 CSVEDGRGSTDTQYF
TRBJ2-5 TRBV2 TRBD2 CASSPGTRTGETQYF
TRBJ1-2 TRBV11-1 . CASSLSYGMTEHGYTF
TRBJ1-2 TRBV2 . CASRTDPNYGYTF
TRBJ2-3 TRBV19 . CASSIGGGTDTQYF
TRBJ2-2 TRBV6-5 TRBD1 CASSRTGNTGELFF
TRBJ1-4 TRBV28 . CASSFVNEKLFF
TRBJ1-2 TRBV5-6 . CASSLDRNRYGYTF
TRBJ1-1 TRBV7-9 . CASSLDQGEAFF
TRBJ1-2 TRBV5-5 TRBD1 CASSLNRGAGYTF
TRBJ1-5 TRBV7-2 . CASSSVGQPQHF
TRBJ2-7 TRBV28 . CASSSQGRDEQYF
TRBJ2-2 TRBV6-1 . CASSGRGNTGELFF
TRBJ2-1 TRBV9 TRBD2 CASSVVGSGAYNEQFF
TRBJ1-2 TRBV14 TRBD1 CASSPGQGSYGYTF
TRBJ2-7 TRBV7-9 TRBD1 CASSSTGGRYEQYF
TRBJ1-2 TRBV27 . CASKNREPYGYTF
TRBJ2-7 TRBV6-5 TRBD2 CASSYSRTSGGHEQYF
TRBJ1-2 TRBV14 TRBD1 CASSQSGQGVHGYTF
TRBJ2-1 TRBV6-5 TRBD2 CASRRSGGGYNEQFF
TRBJ2-7 TRBV7-2 TRBD2 CASSRTSGPYEQYF
TRBJ1-3 TRBV4-3 . CASSQEADSGNTIYF
TRBJ2-5 TRBV5-1 . CASSPPREETQYF
TRBJ1-3 TRBV6-1 TRBD1 CASRPSGGLRNTIYF
TRBJ2-1 TRBV7-6 TRBD1 CASSHLTGLNEQFF
TRBJ2-5 TRBV5-1 TRBD2 CASSELAGGETQYF
TRBJ1-2 TRBV5-6 . CASSLRQTSLYGYTF
TRBJ2-5 TRBV6-1 . CASSPTSEETQYF
TRBJ1-6 TRBV14 TRBD1 CASRSTGYSPLHF
TRBJ2-3 TRBV30 . CAWKEIDTQYF
TRBJ2-1 TRBV7-2 . CWSGGINEQFF
TRBJ1-5 TRBV15 . CATSRDGRNNQPQHF
TRBJ1-2 TRBV11-3 . CASSGPEGYGYTF
TRBJ1-2 TRBV19 . CASMAGDYGYTF
TRBJ2-3 TRBV5-4 . CASSLPNLPDTQYF